This record covers a single TCR beta chain. This record comes from a study of T cell responses to AZD1222 COVID-19 vaccine. The CDR3 sequence is 13 residues long. After removal of 3 bases from V and 7 bases from J, the junction contained 6 bases not matched to a gene. Germline lookup yields CDR1 LNHNV and CDR2 YYDKDF (reference sequence). Here immunoSEQ multiplex PCR was the method, and the copy in TCRdb shows in-frame clones only, minus some. Of 180,000 or so clones listed, more than 90% are singletons. The sequences come from peripheral blood, collected on day 0 of AZD1222 vaccination. The receptor comes from an adult in good health. The V gene is TRBV15, the J gene TRBJ2-7; 7 nucleotides match TRBD2. The CDR3 DNA is TGTGCCACCAGCAGGAACCCCGGGGGGGAGCAGTACTTC. Translating it yields CATSRNPGGEQYF.